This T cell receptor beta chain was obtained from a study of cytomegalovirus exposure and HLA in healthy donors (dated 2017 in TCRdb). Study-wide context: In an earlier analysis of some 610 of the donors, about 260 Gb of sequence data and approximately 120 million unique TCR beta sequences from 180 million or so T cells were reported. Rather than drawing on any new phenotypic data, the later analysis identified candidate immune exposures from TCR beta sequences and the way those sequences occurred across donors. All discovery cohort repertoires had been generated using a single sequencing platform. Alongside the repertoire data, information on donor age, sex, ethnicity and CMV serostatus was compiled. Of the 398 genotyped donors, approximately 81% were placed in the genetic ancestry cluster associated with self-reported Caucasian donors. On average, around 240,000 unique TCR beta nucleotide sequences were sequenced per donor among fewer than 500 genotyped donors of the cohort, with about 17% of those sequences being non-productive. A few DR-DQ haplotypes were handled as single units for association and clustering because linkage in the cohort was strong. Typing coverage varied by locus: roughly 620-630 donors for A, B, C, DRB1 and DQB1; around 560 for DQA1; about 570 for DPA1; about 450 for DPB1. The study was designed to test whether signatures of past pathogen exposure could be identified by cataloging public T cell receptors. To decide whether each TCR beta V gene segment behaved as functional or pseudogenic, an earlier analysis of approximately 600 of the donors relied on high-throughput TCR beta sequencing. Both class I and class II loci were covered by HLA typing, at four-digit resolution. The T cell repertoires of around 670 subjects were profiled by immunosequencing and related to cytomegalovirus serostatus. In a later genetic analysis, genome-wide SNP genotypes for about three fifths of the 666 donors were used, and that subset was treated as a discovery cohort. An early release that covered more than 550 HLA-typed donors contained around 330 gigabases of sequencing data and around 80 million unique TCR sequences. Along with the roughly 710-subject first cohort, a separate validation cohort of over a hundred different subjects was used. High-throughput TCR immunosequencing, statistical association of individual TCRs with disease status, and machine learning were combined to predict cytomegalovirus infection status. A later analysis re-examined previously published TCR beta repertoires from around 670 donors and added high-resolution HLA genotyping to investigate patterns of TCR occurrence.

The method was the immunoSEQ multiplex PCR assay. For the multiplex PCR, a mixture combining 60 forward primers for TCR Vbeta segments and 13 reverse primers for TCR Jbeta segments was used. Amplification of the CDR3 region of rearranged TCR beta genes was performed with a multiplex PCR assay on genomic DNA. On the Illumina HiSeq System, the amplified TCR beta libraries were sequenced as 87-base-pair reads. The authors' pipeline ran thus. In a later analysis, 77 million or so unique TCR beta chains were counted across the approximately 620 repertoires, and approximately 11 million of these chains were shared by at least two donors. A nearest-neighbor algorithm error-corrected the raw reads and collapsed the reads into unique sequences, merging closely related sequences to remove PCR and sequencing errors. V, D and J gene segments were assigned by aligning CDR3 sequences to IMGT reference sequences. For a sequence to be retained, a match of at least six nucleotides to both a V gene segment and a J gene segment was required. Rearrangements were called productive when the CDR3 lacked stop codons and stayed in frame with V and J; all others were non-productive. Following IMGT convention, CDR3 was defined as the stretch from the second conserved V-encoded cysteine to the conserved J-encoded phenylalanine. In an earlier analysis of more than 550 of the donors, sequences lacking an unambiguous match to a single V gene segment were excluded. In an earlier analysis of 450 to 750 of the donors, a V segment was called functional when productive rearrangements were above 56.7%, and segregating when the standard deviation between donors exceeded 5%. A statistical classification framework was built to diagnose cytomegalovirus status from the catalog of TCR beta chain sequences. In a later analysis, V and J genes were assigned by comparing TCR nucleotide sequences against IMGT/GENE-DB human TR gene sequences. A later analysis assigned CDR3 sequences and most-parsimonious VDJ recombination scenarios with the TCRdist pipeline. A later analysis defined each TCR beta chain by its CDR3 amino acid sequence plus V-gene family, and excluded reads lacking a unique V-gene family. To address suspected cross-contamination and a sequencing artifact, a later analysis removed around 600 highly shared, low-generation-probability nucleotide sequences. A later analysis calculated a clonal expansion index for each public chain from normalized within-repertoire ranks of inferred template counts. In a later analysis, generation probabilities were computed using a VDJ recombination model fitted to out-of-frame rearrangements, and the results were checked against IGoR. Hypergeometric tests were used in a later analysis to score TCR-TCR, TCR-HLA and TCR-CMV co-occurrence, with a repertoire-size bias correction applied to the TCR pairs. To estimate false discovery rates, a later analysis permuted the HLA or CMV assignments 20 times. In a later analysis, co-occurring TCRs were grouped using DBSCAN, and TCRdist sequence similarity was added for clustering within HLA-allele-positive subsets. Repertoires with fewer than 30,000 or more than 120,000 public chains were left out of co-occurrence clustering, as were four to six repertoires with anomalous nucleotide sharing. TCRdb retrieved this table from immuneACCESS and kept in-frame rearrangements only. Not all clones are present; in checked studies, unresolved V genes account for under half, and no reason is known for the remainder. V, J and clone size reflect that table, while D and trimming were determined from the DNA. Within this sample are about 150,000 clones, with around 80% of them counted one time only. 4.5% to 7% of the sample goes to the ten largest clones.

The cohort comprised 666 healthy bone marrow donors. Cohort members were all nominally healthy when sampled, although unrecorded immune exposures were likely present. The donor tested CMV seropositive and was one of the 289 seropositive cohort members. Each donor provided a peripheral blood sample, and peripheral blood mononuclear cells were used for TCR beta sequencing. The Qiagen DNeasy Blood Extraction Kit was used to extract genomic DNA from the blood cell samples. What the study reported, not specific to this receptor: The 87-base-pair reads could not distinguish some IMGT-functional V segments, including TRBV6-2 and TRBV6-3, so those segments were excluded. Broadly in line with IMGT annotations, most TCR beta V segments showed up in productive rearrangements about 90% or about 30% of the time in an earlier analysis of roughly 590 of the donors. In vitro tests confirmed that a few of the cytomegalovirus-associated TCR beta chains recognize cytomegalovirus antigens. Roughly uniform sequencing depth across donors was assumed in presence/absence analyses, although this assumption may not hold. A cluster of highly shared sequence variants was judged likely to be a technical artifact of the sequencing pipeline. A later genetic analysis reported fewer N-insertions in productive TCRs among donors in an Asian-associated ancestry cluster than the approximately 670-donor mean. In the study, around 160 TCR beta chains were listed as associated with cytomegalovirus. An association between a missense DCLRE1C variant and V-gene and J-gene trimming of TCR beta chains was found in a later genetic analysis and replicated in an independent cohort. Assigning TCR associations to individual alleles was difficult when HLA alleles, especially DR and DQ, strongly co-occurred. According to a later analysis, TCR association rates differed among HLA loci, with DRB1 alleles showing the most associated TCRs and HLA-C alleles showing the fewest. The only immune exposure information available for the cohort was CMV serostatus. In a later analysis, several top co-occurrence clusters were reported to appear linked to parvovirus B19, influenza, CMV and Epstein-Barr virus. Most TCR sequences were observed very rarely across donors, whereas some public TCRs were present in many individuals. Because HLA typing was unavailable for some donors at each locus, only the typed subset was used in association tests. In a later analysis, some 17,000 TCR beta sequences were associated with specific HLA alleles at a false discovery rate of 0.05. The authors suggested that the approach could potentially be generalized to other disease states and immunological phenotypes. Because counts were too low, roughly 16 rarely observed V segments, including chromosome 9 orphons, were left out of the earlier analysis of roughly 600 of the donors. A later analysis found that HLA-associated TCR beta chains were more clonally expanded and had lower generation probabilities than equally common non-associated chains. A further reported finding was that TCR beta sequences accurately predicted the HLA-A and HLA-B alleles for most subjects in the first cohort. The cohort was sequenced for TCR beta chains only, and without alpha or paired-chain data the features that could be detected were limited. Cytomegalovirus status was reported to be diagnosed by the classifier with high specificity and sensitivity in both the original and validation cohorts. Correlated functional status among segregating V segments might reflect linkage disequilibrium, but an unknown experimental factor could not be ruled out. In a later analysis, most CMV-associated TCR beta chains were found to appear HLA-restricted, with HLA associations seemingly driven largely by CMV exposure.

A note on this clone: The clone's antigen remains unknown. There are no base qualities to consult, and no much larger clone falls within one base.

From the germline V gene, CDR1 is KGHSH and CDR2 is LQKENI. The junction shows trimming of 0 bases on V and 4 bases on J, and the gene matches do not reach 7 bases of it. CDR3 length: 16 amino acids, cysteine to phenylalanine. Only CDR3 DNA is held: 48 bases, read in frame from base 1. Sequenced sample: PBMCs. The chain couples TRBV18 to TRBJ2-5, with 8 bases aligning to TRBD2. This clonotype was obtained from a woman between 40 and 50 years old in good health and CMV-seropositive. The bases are TGTGCCAGCTCACCACCTGGCGGGAGGTCCACAGAGACCCAGTACTTC. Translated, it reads CASSPPGGRSTETQYF.